A single T cell receptor (beta chain) is shown here with its context. Its specificity is not known. These data come from a study of cytomegalovirus exposure and HLA in healthy donors. Study details: The Caucasian-associated ancestry cluster held around 81% of a few hundred genotyped donors.

PCR used 60 Vbeta primers and 13 Jbeta primers. The method was immunoSEQ multiplex PCR; TCRdb's version includes in-frame clones alone and lacks a portion of them. In the table there are roughly 150,000 clones, over 80% of which are singletons. Study-level findings and limits: In a later analysis, TCR beta V- and J-gene trimming showed a link to a missense DCLRE1C variant. Earlier findings revealed that most TCR beta V segments proved productive either about 90% or about 30% of the time. As a later analysis revealed, most CMV-associated TCR beta chains appeared HLA-restricted.

Germline V lookup: CDR1 MNHNS, CDR2 SASEGT. The CDR3 length is 15 residues. V lost 4 bases to trimming and J lost 1 base; unmatched junction nucleotides: 2. This TCR derives from a girl aged 5-17 years in good health and CMV-seropositive. The rearrangement uses TRBV6-1 and TRBJ2-7; 12 bases align to TRBD2. Sequencing input: PBMCs. CDR3 loop: CASSAGLAGSYEQYF. DNA for the CDR3: TGTGCCAGCAGTGCTGGACTAGCGGGATCCTACGAGCAGTACTTC.